The rows below give T cell receptor beta chains drawn from one sample of a study of breast tumors, draining lymph nodes, adjacent tissues. MiXCR was run by TCRdb on the multiplex PCR reads, yielding one entry per CDR3 protein. The sample lists approximately 100,000 distinct CDR3 sequences, about 20% occurring once. The sequenced sample was axillary lymph node tissue. The receptors were sampled from a female donor with breast cancer. Some clones in this sample may be carry-over from other donors' samples. The CDR3 runs from the conserved cysteine through the conserved F or W. Each record gives: clone size, J gene, D gene, V gene, CDR3 protein, CDR3 DNA. The D gene is left open where the match is weak. The listing skips clone size in some rows; elsewhere it reads once, few, many or a size class.

>many|TRBJ1-2|.|TRBV30
CAWSGFEGSYGYTF
TGTGCCTGGAGCGGATTTGAGGGGAGCTATGGCTACACCTTC
>.|TRBJ1-5|.|TRBV28
CASRRQLNQPQHF
TGTGCCAGCAGGCGACAGCTAAATCAGCCCCAGCATTTT
>.|TRBJ1-2|TRBD1|TRBV30
CAWSGQGTSLNYGYTF
TGTGCCTGGTCGGGACAGGGGACCTCACTTAACTATGGCTACACCTTC
>many|TRBJ2-7|.|TRBV20-1
CSARDPGEIRYEQYF
TGCAGTGCTAGAGATCCGGGGGAAATCCGGTACGAGCAGTACTTC
>many|TRBJ2-7|TRBD1|TRBV12-3/TRBV12-4
CASSSQGSGEQYF
TGTGCCAGCAGCTCACAGGGGTCTGGCGAGCAGTACTTC
>.|TRBJ2-2|TRBD1|TRBV3-1
CASSPPPRTGNTGELFF
TGTGCCAGCAGCCCCCCGCCGCGGACAGGGAACACCGGGGAGCTGTTTTTT
>many|TRBJ2-7|.|TRBV5-6
CASDTPLGASYEQYF
TGTGCCAGCGATACCCCCCTGGGGGCTTCCTACGAGCAGTACTTC
>many|TRBJ2-7|.|TRBV5-6
CASSSDPGRTSTYEQYF
TGTGCCAGCAGCTCGGACCCCGGCAGGACCTCCACCTACGAGCAGTACTTC
>.|TRBJ2-7|.|TRBV20-1
CSARGPGQSYEQYF
TGCAGTGCTAGAGGACCCGGACAGTCCTACGAGCAGTACTTC
>few|TRBJ1-2|.|TRBV11-1
CASSLVGNYGYTF
TGTGCCAGCAGCTTAGTCGGGAACTATGGCTACACCTTC
>many|TRBJ1-2|.|TRBV5-6
CASSLDAGMDGYTF
TGTGCCAGCAGCTTGGACGCAGGGATGGACGGCTACACCTTC
>many|TRBJ2-1|.|TRBV11-3
CASSPTLDRGEQFF
TGTGCCAGCAGCCCAACACTGGACAGAGGTGAGCAGTTCTTC
>many|TRBJ2-2|TRBD1|TRBV2
CASSELPDRVTGELFF
TGTGCCAGCAGTGAGCTTCCGGACAGGGTAACCGGGGAGCTGTTTTTT
>many|TRBJ2-3|TRBD1|TRBV5-1
CASSLTGGAADTQYF
TGCGCCAGCAGCCTTACAGGGGGCGCGGCAGATACGCAGTATTTT
>many|TRBJ2-5|.|TRBV24-1
CATSDHTVYQETQYF
TGTGCCACCAGTGACCATACAGTATACCAAGAGACCCAGTACTTC
>many|TRBJ2-1|.|TRBV7-2
CASSLLAPDEQFF
TGTGCCAGCAGCTTGCTAGCTCCCGATGAGCAGTTCTTC
>many|TRBJ2-7|.|TRBV6-2/TRBV6-3
CASSNRKRDEQYF
TGTGCCAGCAGCAACCGAAAGCGGGACGAGCAGTACTTC
>few|TRBJ1-5|TRBD1|TRBV11-2
CASRLGQLHSNQPQHF
TGTGCCAGCCGCCTGGGACAGCTTCATAGCAATCAGCCCCAGCATTTT
>many|TRBJ1-5|.|TRBV5-1
CASSLGTPGQPQHF
TGCGCCAGCAGCTTGGGTACACCTGGACAGCCCCAGCATTTT
>many|TRBJ1-2|.|TRBV28
CASTTEGWAYGYTF
TGTGCCAGCACCACGGAAGGGTGGGCCTATGGCTACACCTTC
>.|TRBJ2-4|.|TRBV4-1
CASSQLSTLAKNVQYF
TGCGCCAGCAGCCAATTGTCCACCTTAGCCAAAAACGTTCAGTACTTC
>many|TRBJ2-7|TRBD2|TRBV12-3/TRBV12-4
CASSPREGGEQYF
TGTGCCAGCAGTCCCCGGGAGGGTGGCGAGCAGTACTTC
>many|TRBJ2-2|.|TRBV9
CASSVDSPNTGELFF
TGTGCCAGCAGCGTAGACAGCCCGAACACCGGGGAGCTGTTTTTT
>many|TRBJ1-2|TRBD1|TRBV5-1
CASSRGTDFNYGYTF
TGCGCCAGCAGCAGAGGGACAGATTTTAACTATGGCTACACCTTC
>many|TRBJ2-3|TRBD2|TRBV29-1
CSVPGTSGSITDTQYF
TGCAGCGTTCCCGGGACTAGCGGGAGTATAACAGATACGCAGTATTTT
>few|TRBJ2-5|TRBD2|TRBV11-2
CASSLGLAGGLSIRETQYF
TGTGCCAGCAGCTTAGGACTAGCGGGGGGCTTAAGTATAAGGGAGACCCAGTACTTC
>many|TRBJ2-7|.|TRBV27
CASRVGTTSYEQYF
TGTGCCAGCAGGGTCGGGACAACCTCCTACGAGCAGTACTTC
>few|TRBJ2-1|.|TRBV5-8
CASSSPLKGYNEQFF
TGTGCCAGCAGCTCCCCTCTTAAGGGTTACAATGAGCAGTTCTTC
>.|TRBJ2-4|TRBD2|TRBV27
CASRGRGNIQYF
TGTGCCAGCAGGGGGAGGGGAAACATTCAGTACTTC
>.|TRBJ1-1|TRBD1|TRBV20-1
CSGDRGLAFF
TGCAGTGGGGACAGGGGATTGGCTTTCTTT
>many|TRBJ1-2|TRBD1|TRBV7-6
CASSHSGTGKATF
TGTGCCAGCAGCCATAGTGGGACAGGGAAAGCCACCTTC
>many|TRBJ2-5|.|TRBV7-8
CASSLWGMYQETQYF
TGTGCCAGCAGCTTATGGGGCATGTACCAAGAGACCCAGTACTTC
>few|TRBJ1-4|.|TRBV19
CASSIYSGMREKLFF
TGTGCCAGTAGTATATATTCAGGAATGCGTGAAAAACTGTTTTTT
>many|TRBJ1-2|.|TRBV4-1
CASSQDPPKRTF
TGCGCCAGCAGCCAAGATCCCCCCAAGCGCACCTTC
>many|TRBJ1-2|.|TRBV20-1
CSAGRYGYTF
TGCAGTGCGGGGAGGTATGGCTACACCTTC
>.|TRBJ1-5|.|TRBV30
CAWSVGGFNQPQRF
TGTGCCTGGAGTGTCGGAGGGTTCAATCAGCCCCAGCGTTTT
>few|TRBJ1-4|.|TRBV19
CASSISGNEKLFF
TGTGCCAGTAGTATTTCAGGGAATGAAAAACTGTTTTTT
>many|TRBJ2-7|.|TRBV30
CAWSVLTDEQYF
TGTGCCTGGAGTGTTCTTACCGACGAGCAGTACTTC
>.|TRBJ1-4|TRBD1|TRBV10-3
CAISVKGAEKLFF
TGTGCCATCAGTGTCAAGGGGGCCGAAAAACTGTTTTTT
>many|TRBJ1-2|.|TRBV19
CASTMGEKYGYTF
TGTGCCAGTACCATGGGGGAAAAATATGGCTACACCTTC
>many|TRBJ2-7|.|TRBV5-1
CASSLLPPGSYYEQYF
TGCGCCAGCAGCTTGTTGCCGCCAGGGTCCTACTACGAGCAGTACTTC
>many|TRBJ1-2|.|TRBV12-3/TRBV12-4
CASPLGTSDGYTF
TGTGCCAGCCCCCTCGGAACTTCAGATGGCTACACCTTC
>many|TRBJ1-2|.|TRBV24-1
CATSDPGVLGGYTF
TGTGCCACCAGTGATCCCGGGGTTCTGGGTGGCTACACCTTC
>few|TRBJ2-2|TRBD2|TRBV9
CASSGTAGEMVGELFF
TGTGCCAGCAGCGGAACAGCGGGAGAGATGGTCGGGGAGCTGTTTTTT
>.|TRBJ2-3|TRBD1|TRBV9
CASSVGISGGADTQYF
TGTGCCAGCAGCGTAGGGATTTCAGGGGGCGCAGATACGCAGTATTTT
>many|TRBJ2-1|TRBD2|TRBV7-2
CASSLVGGGNEQFF
TGTGCCAGCAGCTTAGTGGGCGGGGGCAATGAGCAGTTCTTC
>.|TRBJ1-1|TRBD1|TRBV10-3
CASGERQGGYTEAFF
TGTGCCTCCGGGGAGCGGCAGGGGGGATATACTGAAGCTTTCTTT
>.|TRBJ2-7|.|TRBV11-2
CVSSLFGYEQYF
TGTGTCAGCAGCTTATTTGGGTACGAGCAGTACTTC